This T cell receptor (beta chain) emerged from a study of radiotherapy plus CTLA-4 blockade in lung cancer. On the study more broadly: Objective responses arose in approximately 19% of patients, and 25% to 35% experienced disease control. Regarding the study as a whole: Early clone dynamics of blood T cells, plus interferon-beta, reportedly predicted response best. Radiotherapy was combined with ipilimumab, and tumor-derived TCR clones then expanded in blood.

With respect to this clone: The antigen is not known.

TCRdb's table, derived via immunoSEQ multiplex PCR, lists solely in-frame clones and lacks some. The sample carries approximately 77,000 clones, about 79% recorded once. Looked up from germline, CDR1 is SNHLY and CDR2 is FYNNEI. The V and J ends lost 4 bases and 4 bases respectively, with 7 bases between them. The CDR3 is made up of 12 amino acids. Focal radiation and CTLA-4 blockade (ipilimumab) were tested in chemo-refractory metastatic non-small-cell lung cancer patients. The sequence was collected from a human donor with non-small cell lung cancer whose response to radiotherapy plus ipilimumab could not be evaluated. Some clones in this sample may be carry-over from other donors' samples. The chain is built from TRBV2 and TRBJ1-2; D uncertain. The sample in question was peripheral blood, obtained from a patient treated with radiotherapy plus ipilimumab. CDR3 in amino acids: CASSGEVYGYTF. The CDR3 bases are TGTGCCAGCAGTGGAGAAGTCTATGGCTACACCTTC.